These T cell receptor beta chains were read from a single sample in a study of memory CD4+ T cells and cytomegalovirus serostatus. The table came from immunoSEQ multiplex PCR; TCRdb's copy has only in-frame clones and leaves some out. The table records approximately 46,000 clones, about three quarters of them present only once. Source material: memory CD4+ T cells from blood. The receptors were sampled from an adult in good health and CMV-seronegative. The CDR3 runs from the conserved cysteine through the conserved F or W. Fields, in order: V gene, J gene, D gene, clone size, CDR3 protein, CDR3 DNA. A D gene is named only where the DNA matches it firmly. Rows may omit the clone size; those that give it use once, few, many or a size class.

>TRBV9|TRBJ1-3|-|-
CASSVGNFGNTIYF
TGTGCCAGCAGCGTAGGGAACTTCGGAAACACCATATATTTT
>TRBV5-1|TRBJ2-7|TRBD2|-
CASSEEVAGPYEQYF
TGCGCCAGCAGCGAGGAGGTAGCGGGACCCTACGAGCAGTACTTC
>TRBV5-1|TRBJ2-3|TRBD2|-
CASSPGGGGGAVDTQYF
TGCGCCAGCAGCCCCGGAGGGGGCGGGGGGGCCGTAGATACGCAGTATTTT
>TRBV11-3|TRBJ2-5|TRBD2|-
CASSLGTSGEQETQYF
TGTGCCAGCAGCCTGGGGACTAGCGGGGAGCAAGAGACCCAGTACTTC
>TRBV4-1|TRBJ2-1|-|-
CASSQDSTSWSEQFF
TGCGCCAGCAGCCAAGATTCGACTAGTTGGAGTGAGCAGTTCTTC
>TRBV7-8|TRBJ2-5|-|-
CASSFLTQETQYF
TGTGCCAGCAGCTTCCTGACCCAAGAGACCCAGTACTTC
>TRBV25-1|TRBJ2-2|-|once
CASSARRAHLTGELFF
TGTGCCAGCAGTGCTCGGCGAGCTCATCTTACCGGGGAGCTGTTTTTT
>TRBV18|TRBJ1-5|-|once
CASSPMGGSNQPQHF
TGTGCCAGCTCACCAATGGGGGGAAGCAATCAGCCCCAGCATTTT
>TRBV5-1|TRBJ2-5|TRBD2|-
CASWASGGAGETQYF
TGCGCCAGCTGGGCTAGCGGGGGGGCAGGAGAGACCCAGTACTTC
>TRBV28|TRBJ1-5|-|once
CASTSAGVDQPQHF
TGTGCCAGCACTTCTGCAGGGGTAGATCAGCCCCAGCATTTT
>TRBV19|TRBJ2-4|TRBD2|-
CASTLGLADDKNIQYF
TGTGCCAGTACTCTCGGACTAGCGGACGACAAAAACATTCAGTACTTC
>TRBV6-5|TRBJ2-5|TRBD2|-
CASSSSGGAGQETQYF
TGTGCCAGCAGTTCCTCGGGGGGAGCGGGGCAAGAGACCCAGTACTTC
>TRBV27|TRBJ2-1|TRBD2|-
CASSLSSGGGGEQFF
TGTGCCAGCAGTTTAAGTAGCGGGGGCGGTGGTGAGCAGTTCTTC
>TRBV2|TRBJ2-1|-|-
CASKAAGTYFF
TGTGCCAGCAAGGCTGCTGGGACCTATTTCTTC